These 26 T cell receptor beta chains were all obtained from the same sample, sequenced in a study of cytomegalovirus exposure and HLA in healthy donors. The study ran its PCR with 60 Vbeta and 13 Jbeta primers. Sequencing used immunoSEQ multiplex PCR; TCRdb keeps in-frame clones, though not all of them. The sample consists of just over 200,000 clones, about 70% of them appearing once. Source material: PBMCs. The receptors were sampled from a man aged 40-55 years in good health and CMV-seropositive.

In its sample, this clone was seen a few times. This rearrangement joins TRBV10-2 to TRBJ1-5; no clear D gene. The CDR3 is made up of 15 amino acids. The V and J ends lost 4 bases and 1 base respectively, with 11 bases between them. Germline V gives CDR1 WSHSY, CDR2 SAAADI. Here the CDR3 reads CASSASRGSNQPQHF. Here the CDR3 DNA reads TGCGCCAGCAGTGCCTCGCGAGGGAGCAATCAGCCCCAGCATTTT.

CDR3 nucleotide sequence: TGTGCCAGCAGCCAAGGACAGGGGAAGGGAAACACCATATATTTT. Residues: CASSQGQGKGNTIYF. This chain joins TRBV5-6 and TRBJ1-3; the match to TRBD1 covers 9 bases. The CDR3 runs 15 residues. J gave up 4 bases and V 4 bases, and 6 bases lay outside the gene matches. Germline CDR1 SGHDT, CDR2 YYEEEE.

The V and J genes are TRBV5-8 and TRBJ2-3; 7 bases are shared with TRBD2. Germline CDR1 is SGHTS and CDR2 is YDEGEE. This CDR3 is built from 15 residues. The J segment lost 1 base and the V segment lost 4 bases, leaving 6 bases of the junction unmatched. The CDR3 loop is CASSPAAGGTDTQYF. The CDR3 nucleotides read TGTGCCAGCAGCCCGGCGGCGGGAGGCACAGATACGCAGTATTTT.

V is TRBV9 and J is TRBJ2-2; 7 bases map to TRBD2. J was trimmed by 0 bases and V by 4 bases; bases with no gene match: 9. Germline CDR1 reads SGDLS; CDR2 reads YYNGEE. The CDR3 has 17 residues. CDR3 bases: TGTGCCAGCAGCTCCCCCGGGACTATCACGAACACCGGGGAGCTGTTTTTT. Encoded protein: CASSSPGTITNTGELFF.

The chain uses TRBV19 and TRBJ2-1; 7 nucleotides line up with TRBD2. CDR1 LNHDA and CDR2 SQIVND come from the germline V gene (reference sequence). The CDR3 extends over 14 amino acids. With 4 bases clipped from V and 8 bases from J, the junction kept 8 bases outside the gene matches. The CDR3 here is CASSRSGGGDEQFF. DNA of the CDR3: TGTGCCAGTAGTAGATCGGGGGGTGGGGATGAGCAGTTCTTC.

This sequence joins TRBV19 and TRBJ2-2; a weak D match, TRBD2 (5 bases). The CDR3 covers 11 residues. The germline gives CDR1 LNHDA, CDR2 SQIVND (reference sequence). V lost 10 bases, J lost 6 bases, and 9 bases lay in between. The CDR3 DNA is TGTGCCACGCAGCGGTCCGGGGAGCTGTTTTTT. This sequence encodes CATQRSGELFF.

As DNA, the CDR3 is TGTGCCAGCAGCTTGTGGGGCGGAGCCTCCTATAATTCACCCCTCCACTTT. It encodes CASSLWGGASYNSPLHF. The V gene is TRBV5-6, the J gene TRBJ1-6; a weak D match, TRBD1 (5 bases). Germline-derived CDR1 and CDR2 are SGHDT and YYEEEE. This CDR3 has 17 amino acids. Trimming took off 1 base at V and 0 bases at J, with 11 bases between the two ends.

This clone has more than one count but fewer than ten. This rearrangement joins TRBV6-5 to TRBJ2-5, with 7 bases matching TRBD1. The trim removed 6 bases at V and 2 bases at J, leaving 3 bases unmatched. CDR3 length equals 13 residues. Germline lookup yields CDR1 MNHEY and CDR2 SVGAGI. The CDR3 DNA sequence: TGTGCCAGCAGGGGGGACAGACAAGAGACCCAGTACTTC. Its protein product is CASRGDRQETQYF.

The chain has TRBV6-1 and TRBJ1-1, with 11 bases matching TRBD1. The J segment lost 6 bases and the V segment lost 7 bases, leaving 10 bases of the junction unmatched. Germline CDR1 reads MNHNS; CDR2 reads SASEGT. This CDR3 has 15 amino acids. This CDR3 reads CASNPWTGGIAEAFF. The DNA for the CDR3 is TGTGCCAGCAACCCTTGGACAGGGGGCATTGCTGAAGCTTTCTTT.

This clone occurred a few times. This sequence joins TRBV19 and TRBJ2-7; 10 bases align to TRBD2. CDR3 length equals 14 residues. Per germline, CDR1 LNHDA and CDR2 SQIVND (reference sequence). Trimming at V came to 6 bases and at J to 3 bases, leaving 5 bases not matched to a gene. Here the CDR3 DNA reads TGTGCCAGTAGCTCTAGCGGGGGAATCTACGAGCAGTACTTC. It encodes CASSSSGGIYEQYF.

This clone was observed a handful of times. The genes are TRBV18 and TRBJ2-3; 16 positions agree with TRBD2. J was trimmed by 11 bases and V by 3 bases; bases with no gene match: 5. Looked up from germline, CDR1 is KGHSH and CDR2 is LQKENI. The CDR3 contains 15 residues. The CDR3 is CASSPGLAGGPWQYF. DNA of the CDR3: TGTGCCAGCTCACCGGGACTAGCGGGGGGGCCCTGGCAGTATTTT.

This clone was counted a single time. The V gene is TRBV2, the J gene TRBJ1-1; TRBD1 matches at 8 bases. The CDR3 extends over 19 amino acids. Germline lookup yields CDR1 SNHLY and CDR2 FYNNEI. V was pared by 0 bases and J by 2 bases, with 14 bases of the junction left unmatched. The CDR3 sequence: CASSEAVWIRSGGNTEAFF. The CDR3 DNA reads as TGTGCCAGCAGTGAAGCGGTGTGGATCCGTTCAGGGGGCAACACTGAAGCTTTCTTT.

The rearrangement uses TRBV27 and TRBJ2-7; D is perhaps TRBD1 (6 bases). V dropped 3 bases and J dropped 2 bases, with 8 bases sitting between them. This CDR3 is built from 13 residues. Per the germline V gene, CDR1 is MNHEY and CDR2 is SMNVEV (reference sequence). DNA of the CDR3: TGTGCCAGCAGTTTGGCAGGGGCCTACGAGCAGTACTTC. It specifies CASSLAGAYEQYF.

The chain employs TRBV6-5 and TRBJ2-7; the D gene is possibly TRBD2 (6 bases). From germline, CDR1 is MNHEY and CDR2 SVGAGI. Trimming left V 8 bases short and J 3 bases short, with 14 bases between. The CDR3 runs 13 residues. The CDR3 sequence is CASGPGLYYEQYF. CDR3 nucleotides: TGTGCCAGCGGACCGGGACTGTACTACGAGCAGTACTTC.

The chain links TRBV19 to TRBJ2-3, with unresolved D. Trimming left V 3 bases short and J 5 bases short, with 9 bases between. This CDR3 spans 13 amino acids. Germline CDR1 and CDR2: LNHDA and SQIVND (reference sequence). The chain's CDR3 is CASSIAPRDTQYF. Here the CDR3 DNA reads TGTGCCAGTAGTATCGCTCCGAGAGATACGCAGTATTTT.

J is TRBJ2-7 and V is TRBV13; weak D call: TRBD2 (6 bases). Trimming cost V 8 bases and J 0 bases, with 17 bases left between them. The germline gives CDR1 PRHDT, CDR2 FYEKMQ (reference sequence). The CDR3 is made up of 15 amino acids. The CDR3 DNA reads TGTGCCAGCTCTGGTTGGCGGGGAAGCTCCTACGAGCAGTACTTC. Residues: CASSGWRGSSYEQYF.

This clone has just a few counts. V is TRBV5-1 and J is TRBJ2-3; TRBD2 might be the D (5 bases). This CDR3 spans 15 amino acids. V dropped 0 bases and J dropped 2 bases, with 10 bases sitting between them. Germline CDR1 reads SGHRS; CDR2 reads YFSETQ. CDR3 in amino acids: CASSLASGDTDTQYF. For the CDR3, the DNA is TGCGCCAGCAGCTTGGCGAGCGGAGACACAGATACGCAGTATTTT.

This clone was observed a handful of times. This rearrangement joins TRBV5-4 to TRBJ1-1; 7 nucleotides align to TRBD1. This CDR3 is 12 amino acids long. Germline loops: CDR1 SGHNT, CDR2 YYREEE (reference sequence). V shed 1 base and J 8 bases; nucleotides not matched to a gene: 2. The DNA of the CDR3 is TGTGCCAGCAGCTTGACAGGGGCCGAAGCTTTCTTT. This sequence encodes CASSLTGAEAFF. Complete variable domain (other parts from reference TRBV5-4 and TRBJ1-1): ETGVTQSPTHLIKTRGQQVTLRCSSQSGHNTVSWYQQALGQGPQFIFQYYREEENGRGNFPPRFSGLQFPNYSSELNVNALELDDSALYLCASSLTGAEAFFGQGTRLTVV.

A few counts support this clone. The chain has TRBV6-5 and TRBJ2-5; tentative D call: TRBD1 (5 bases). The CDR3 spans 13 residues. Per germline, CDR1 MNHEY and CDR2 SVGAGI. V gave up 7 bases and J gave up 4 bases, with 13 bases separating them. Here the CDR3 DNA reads TGTGCCAGCACCCAGGGATGGGGAGAGACCCAGTACTTC. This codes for CASTQGWGETQYF.

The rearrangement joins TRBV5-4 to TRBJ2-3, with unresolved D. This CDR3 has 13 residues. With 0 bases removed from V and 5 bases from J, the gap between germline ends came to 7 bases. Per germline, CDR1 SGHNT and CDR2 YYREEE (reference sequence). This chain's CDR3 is CASSLALGDTQYF. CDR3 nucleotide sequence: TGTGCCAGCAGCTTGGCCCTAGGAGATACGCAGTATTTT.

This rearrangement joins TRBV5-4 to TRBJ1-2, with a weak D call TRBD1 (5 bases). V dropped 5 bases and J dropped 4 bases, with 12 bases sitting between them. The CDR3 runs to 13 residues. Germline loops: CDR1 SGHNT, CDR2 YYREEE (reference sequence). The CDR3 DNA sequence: TGTGCCAGCAGGCCGAGACAGAGCTATGGCTACACCTTC. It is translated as CASRPRQSYGYTF.

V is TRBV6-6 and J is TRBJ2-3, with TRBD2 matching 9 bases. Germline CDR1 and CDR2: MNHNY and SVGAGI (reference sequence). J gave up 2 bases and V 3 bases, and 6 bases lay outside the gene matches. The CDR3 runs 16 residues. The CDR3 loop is CASSYVAGAFTDTQYF. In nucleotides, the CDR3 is TGTGCCAGCAGTTATGTAGCGGGGGCGTTCACAGATACGCAGTATTTT.

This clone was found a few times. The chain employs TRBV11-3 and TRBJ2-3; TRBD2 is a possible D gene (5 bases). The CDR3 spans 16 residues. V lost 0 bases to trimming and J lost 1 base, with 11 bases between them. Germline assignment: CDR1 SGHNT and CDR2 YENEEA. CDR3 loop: CASSLEAEDGTDTQYF. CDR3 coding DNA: TGTGCCAGCAGCTTAGAGGCGGAGGATGGCACAGATACGCAGTATTTT.

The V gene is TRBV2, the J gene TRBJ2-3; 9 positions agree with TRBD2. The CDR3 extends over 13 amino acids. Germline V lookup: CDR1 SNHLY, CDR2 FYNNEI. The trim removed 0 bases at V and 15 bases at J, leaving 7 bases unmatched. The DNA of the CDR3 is TGTGCCAGCAGTGAAGCGCGGCTAGCGGGGCACTATTTT. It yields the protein CASSEARLAGHYF.

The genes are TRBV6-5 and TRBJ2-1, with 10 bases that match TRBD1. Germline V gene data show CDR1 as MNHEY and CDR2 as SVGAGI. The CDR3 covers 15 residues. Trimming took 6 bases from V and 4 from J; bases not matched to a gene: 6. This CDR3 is CASRPPGQGYNEQFF. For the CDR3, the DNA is TGTGCCAGCAGGCCTCCGGGACAGGGGTACAATGAGCAGTTCTTC.

CDR3 in amino acids: CAISEYDSGISYNEQFF. CDR3 bases: TGTGCCATCAGTGAGTACGACAGTGGAATCTCCTACAATGAGCAGTTCTTC. The chain combines TRBV10-3 with TRBJ2-1; D may be TRBD1 (5 bases). The CDR3 loop spans 17 amino acids. The V gene lost 1 base and the J gene lost 0 bases, with 13 bases spanning the gap. Germline V gene lookup returns CDR1 ENHRY and CDR2 SYGVKD.